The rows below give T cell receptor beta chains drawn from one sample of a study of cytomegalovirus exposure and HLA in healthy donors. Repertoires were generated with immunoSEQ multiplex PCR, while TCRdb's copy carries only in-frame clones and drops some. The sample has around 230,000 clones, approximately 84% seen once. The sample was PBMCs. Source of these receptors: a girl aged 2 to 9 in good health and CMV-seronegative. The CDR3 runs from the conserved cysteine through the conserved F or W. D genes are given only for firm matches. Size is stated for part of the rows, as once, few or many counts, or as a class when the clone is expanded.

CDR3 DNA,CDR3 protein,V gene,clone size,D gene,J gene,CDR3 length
TGTGCCAGCAGCCGCGGGCAAGAGCCCCAGCATTTT,CASSRGQEPQHF,TRBV11-2,NA,NA,TRBJ1-5,12
TGTGCCAGCAGCGTAGAGCGGGGGTACACAGATACGCAGTATTTT,CASSVERGYTDTQYF,TRBV9,NA,TRBD2,TRBJ2-3,15
TGTTCCAGCCTGACCCGCGGGGGCGAGGGAAACACCATATATTTT,CSSLTRGGEGNTIYF,TRBV7-9,NA,NA,TRBJ1-3,15
TGTGCCAGCAGCGCCACTAGCGGGGGGTACGAGCAGTACTTC,CASSATSGGYEQYF,TRBV7-2,NA,TRBD2,TRBJ2-7,14
TGTGCCAGCAGCCAGGGGGGACAGGGGGGAGATGAGCAGTTCTTC,CASSQGGQGGDEQFF,TRBV4-2,NA,TRBD1,TRBJ2-1,15
TGCGCCAGCAGCTTGTATAGAGGGGGCGTCGAGACCCAGTACTTC,CASSLYRGGVETQYF,TRBV5-1,NA,TRBD1,TRBJ2-5,15
TGTGCCAGCAGTGAACCTATAGCGGGAGGTAATGAGCAGTTCTTC,CASSEPIAGGNEQFF,TRBV6-1,NA,TRBD2,TRBJ2-1,15
TGTGCCAGCAGTTGGACAAACACCGGGGAGCTGTTTTTT,CASSWTNTGELFF,TRBV6-5,NA,NA,TRBJ2-2,13
TGTGCCTGGAGTAGGGAGCGGGGGAGCACAGATACGCAGTATTTT,CAWSRERGSTDTQYF,TRBV30,NA,TRBD2,TRBJ2-3,15
TGTGCCAGCAGTTACTCAGGACACACAAACTATGGCTACACCTTC,CASSYSGHTNYGYTF,TRBV6-5,NA,NA,TRBJ1-2,15
TGCGCCAGCAGCTCTCAGGGAATAGGCCCAGATACGCAGTATTTT,CASSSQGIGPDTQYF,TRBV5-1,NA,NA,TRBJ2-3,15
TGTGCCAGCAGCTTACGGGGGGGGGCAGTGGAGACCCAGTACTTC,CASSLRGGAVETQYF,TRBV13,NA,TRBD2,TRBJ2-5,15
TGTGCCAGCAGTGAATCTCCGACAGCAACCGGGGAGCTGTTTTTT,CASSESPTATGELFF,TRBV25-1,NA,NA,TRBJ2-2,15
TGTGCCAGCAGCGCACAGGGGGTGGTCTACGAGCAGTACTTC,CASSAQGVVYEQYF,TRBV7-9,NA,TRBD1,TRBJ2-7,14
TGTGCCAGCCTATTAGCTGGACAGGGGGGGCGAGAGCAGTACTTC,CASLLAGQGGREQYF,TRBV2,NA,TRBD1,TRBJ2-7,15
TGTGCCAGCAGTTACTCGACAGGGAACAATCAGCCCCAGCATTTT,CASSYSTGNNQPQHF,TRBV6-5,few,TRBD1,TRBJ1-5,15
TGTGCCAGCAGCGTAGCTACCGGGGGGCCGAATTCACCCCTCCACTTT,CASSVATGGPNSPLHF,TRBV9,NA,NA,TRBJ1-6,16
TGTGCCAGCTTGCTCAGGGGGCGCACAAATGAGCAGTTCTTC,CASLLRGRTNEQFF,TRBV6-1,NA,TRBD1,TRBJ2-1,14
TGTGCCAGCAGCGACGGACTAGCGGGGGGCTACGAGCAGTACTTC,CASSDGLAGGYEQYF,TRBV2,NA,TRBD2,TRBJ2-7,15
TGTGCCAGCAGCCCGCGACTATATCCGGGCAATGAGCAGTTCTTC,CASSPRLYPGNEQFF,TRBV14,once,NA,TRBJ2-1,15
TGTGCCACCAGCCGAACTCCGGGACAGGGGGCCCATTCACCCCTCCACTTT,CATSRTPGQGAHSPLHF,TRBV15,NA,TRBD1,TRBJ1-6,17
TGTGCCAGCAGCTTAGTTACCCAGGCCCCCCTGGACTTC,CASSLVTQAPLDF,TRBV11-2,NA,NA,TRBJ2-5,13
TGTGCCAGCACCTTGACAGGGGGGATAAACTATGGCTACACCTTC,CASTLTGGINYGYTF,TRBV27,NA,TRBD1,TRBJ1-2,15
TGCAGCGTTGTTGGGAACAGGGGGCGAGAGACCCAGTACTTC,CSVVGNRGRETQYF,TRBV29-1,NA,TRBD1,TRBJ2-5,14
TGTGCCGGTCGTCAGGGGGCGCGAGATACGCAGTATTTT,CAGRQGARDTQYF,TRBV6-1,NA,TRBD1,TRBJ2-3,13
TGTGCCAGCAGCTTTCGGACAGGGGACTATGGCTACACCTTC,CASSFRTGDYGYTF,TRBV13,few,TRBD1,TRBJ1-2,14
TGTGCCAGCAGTGTGGGAGTCGGCGGGAGTAAGTTGGCGAATGAGCAGTTCTTC,CASSVGVGGSKLANEQFF,TRBV6-1,NA,TRBD2,TRBJ2-1,18
TGTGCCAGCAGTTCCCCCGGGACAGGGACGGAGACCCAGTACTTC,CASSSPGTGTETQYF,TRBV27,NA,TRBD1,TRBJ2-5,15